This TCR beta chain came from a study of OX40 agonist ivuxolimab in advanced cancers. Blood sampling was done at baseline, cycle 4 day 1, and cycle 7 day 1. On this clone itself: The antigen is not known.

Notes on the study in general: CD4+ and CD8+ T cells in blood underwent clonal expansion by week 6 at 0.1 to 3.0 mg/kg. Expanded clones belonging to CD8+ T cells outnumbered, on average, those of CD4+.

Sequenced by immunoSEQ multiplex PCR; TCRdb stores in-frame clones only, minus some. The table has roughly 50,000 clones, approximately 90% seen once; the top ten hold 10%. Germline V gene data show CDR1 as SGHDN and CDR2 as FVKESK. CDR3 length: 14 residues. Trimming took off 0 bases at V and 4 bases at J, with 7 bases between the two ends. The TCR was taken from an adult with an advanced solid tumor such as melanoma, head and neck, liver or kidney cancer. The chain uses TRBV14 and TRBJ2-1, with D hard to call. The material was CD4+ or CD8+ T cells sorted from blood, obtained in a trial of the OX40 agonist ivuxolimab. CDR3 sequence: CASSQEQAYNEQFF. CDR3 DNA sequence: TGTGCCAGCAGCCAAGAGCAGGCGTACAATGAGCAGTTCTTC.